The rows below give T cell receptor beta chains drawn from one sample of a study of blood T cell repertoires in COVID-19. This table comes from immunoSEQ multiplex PCR, and its TCRdb copy is limited to in-frame clones, with some not included. The table lists 210,000 or so clones, approximately 80% of them singletons. Material: PBMCs or T cells enriched from blood (not recorded which). The receptors derive from a man in his thirties or forties with acute COVID-19. The CDR3 runs from the conserved cysteine through the conserved F or W. The D gene is left open where the match is weak. Expanded clones are given a class, and other clones once, few, many or no size at all.

V gene	J gene	D gene	clone size	CDR3 protein	CDR3 DNA
TRBV11-2	TRBJ2-1	TRBD2	-	CASSPGTSGYNEQFF	TGTGCCAGCAGCCCAGGGACTAGCGGCTACAATGAGCAGTTCTTC
TRBV5-1	TRBJ2-7	-	-	CASSTPGQRLTYEQYF	TGCGCCAGCAGCACCCCTGGACAAAGATTGACTTACGAGCAGTACTTC
TRBV28	TRBJ1-2	-	-	CASSFLNYGYTF	TGTGCCAGCAGTTTTCTTAACTATGGCTACACCTTC
TRBV19	TRBJ2-3	TRBD2	-	CASSNRGGPDTQYF	TGTGCCAGTAGTAACCGGGGGGGCCCAGATACGCAGTATTTT
TRBV9	TRBJ2-1	TRBD1	-	CASSVLGTAPYNEQFF	TGTGCCAGCAGCGTCTTGGGGACAGCTCCCTACAATGAGCAGTTCTTC
TRBV12-5	TRBJ1-2	TRBD1	-	CASGASRQGGYTF	TGTGCTAGTGGGGCTTCAAGACAGGGCGGCTACACCTTC
TRBV4-1	TRBJ2-7	-	few	CASSSFVGKSSYEQYF	TGCGCCAGCTCTAGCTTTGTCGGCAAGAGCTCCTACGAGCAGTACTTC
TRBV7-9	TRBJ1-3	TRBD1	once	CAGHSTGTGNTIYF	TGTGCCGGCCACTCGACAGGGACTGGAAACACCATATATTTT
TRBV7-9	TRBJ2-7	TRBD2	-	CASSAFIGGSFGQYF	TGTGCCAGCAGCGCTTTTATCGGGGGGTCGTTCGGGCAGTACTTC
TRBV11-2	TRBJ1-4	-	-	CASTGFPTNEKLFF	TGTGCCAGCACGGGATTTCCAACTAATGAAAAACTGTTTTTT
TRBV29-1	TRBJ2-1	-	-	CSVESQGGYNEQFF	TGCAGCGTTGAATCGCAGGGGGGCTACAATGAGCAGTTCTTC
TRBV5-1	TRBJ1-6	-	once	CASREGMYDSPLHF	TGCGCCAGCAGAGAGGGAATGTACGATTCACCCCTCCACTTT
TRBV28	TRBJ1-2	TRBD1	-	CASSPGQGVNGYTF	TGTGCCAGCAGTCCGGGACAGGGGGTGAATGGCTACACCTTC
TRBV2	TRBJ2-4	-	-	CASSDLAGNIQYF	TGTGCCAGCAGTGACCTAGCCGGAAACATTCAGTACTTC
TRBV7-9	TRBJ2-7	-	-	CASSPGMGEQYF	TGTGCCAGCAGCCCAGGGATGGGCGAGCAGTACTTC
TRBV3-1/TRBV3-2	TRBJ2-1	TRBD1	-	CASSPDRGHYNEQFF	TGTGCCAGCAGCCCCGACAGGGGACACTACAATGAGCAGTTCTTC
TRBV19	TRBJ2-1	TRBD1	-	CASSKRPGQGGSEQFF	TGTGCCAGTAGTAAGAGACCGGGACAGGGGGGATCGGAGCAGTTCTTC
TRBV7-9	TRBJ2-3	TRBD2	-	CASSSGGVSSTDTQYF	TGTGCCAGCAGCTCCGGGGGGGTCTCTAGCACAGATACGCAGTATTTT
TRBV19	TRBJ2-5	-	few	CASSSGEGGWETQYF	TGTGCCAGTAGTTCAGGGGAGGGTGGATGGGAGACCCAGTACTTC
TRBV2	TRBJ1-5	TRBD1	once	CASSTGGSNQPQHF	TGTGCCAGCAGTACAGGGGGTAGCAATCAGCCCCAGCATTTT
TRBV19	TRBJ2-1	TRBD1	-	CASSKRTGGDEQFF	TGTGCCAGTAGTAAGAGGACAGGGGGCGATGAGCAGTTCTTC
TRBV7-2	TRBJ2-7	-	-	CASSLQGSSYEQYF	TGTGCCAGCAGCTTACAGGGCAGCTCCTACGAGCAGTACTTC
TRBV6-5	TRBJ2-2	TRBD2	-	CASNARGGSGGELFF	TGTGCCAGCAACGCCCGGGGGGGGAGTGGCGGGGAGCTGTTTTTT
TRBV10-2	TRBJ1-1	TRBD1	-	CASSAYRGMNTEAFF	TGCGCCAGCAGTGCCTACAGGGGGATGAACACTGAAGCTTTCTTT
TRBV24-1	TRBJ2-1	TRBD2	few	CATSDFWTSGGPTYNEQFF	TGTGCCACCAGTGATTTCTGGACTAGCGGGGGCCCCACCTACAATGAGCAGTTCTTC
TRBV6-5	TRBJ1-1	TRBD1	-	CASSFSGTGNTEAFF	TGTGCCAGCAGTTTCTCCGGGACAGGGAACACTGAAGCTTTCTTT
TRBV5-1	TRBJ1-1	-	-	CASRKSRDTEAFF	TGCGCCAGTAGGAAGTCCAGGGACACTGAAGCTTTCTTT
TRBV5-1	TRBJ2-1	TRBD2	few	CASSLAPSGDSYEQFF	TGCGCCAGCAGCTTGGCCCCTAGCGGGGACAGCTATGAGCAGTTCTTC
TRBV18	TRBJ1-2	-	-	CASSGEKNYGYTF	TGTGCCAGCTCAGGGGAGAAAAACTATGGCTACACCTTC
TRBV6-6	TRBJ1-1	TRBD1	-	CASRQGATEAFF	TGTGCCAGCAGACAGGGGGCCACTGAAGCTTTCTTT
TRBV18	TRBJ2-5	-	few	CASSAAGQIYETQYF	TGTGCCAGCTCAGCGGCGGGACAGATCTACGAGACCCAGTACTTC
TRBV29-1	TRBJ1-1	TRBD1	few	CSVRGTGSEAFF	TGCAGCGTTCGTGGGACAGGTAGTGAAGCTTTCTTT
TRBV6-5	TRBJ2-7	-	once	CASSRDIFLPEQYF	TGTGCCAGCAGTAGGGACATTTTTTTGCCCGAGCAGTACTTC
TRBV27	TRBJ1-2	-	-	CASSIVRVSIYGYTF	TGTGCCAGCAGTATCGTCAGGGTGTCGATCTATGGCTACACCTTC
TRBV5-1	TRBJ2-5	TRBD2	-	CASSLEGTSFKTQYF	TGCGCCAGCAGCTTGGAAGGGACTAGCTTCAAGACCCAGTACTTC
TRBV25-1	TRBJ2-3	-	-	CASSGEDQGTDTQYF	TGTGCCAGCAGTGGCGAAGACCAGGGGACAGATACGCAGTATTTT
TRBV5-4	TRBJ2-7	-	-	CASSLNRYYEQYF	TGTGCCAGCAGCTTGAATCGTTACTACGAGCAGTACTTC
TRBV11-1	TRBJ2-7	TRBD1	-	CASSSPPGGSQNEQYF	TGTGCCAGCAGCTCCCCCCCAGGGGGCAGTCAGAACGAGCAGTACTTC
TRBV30	TRBJ1-1	-	many	CACSKGLRAMNTEAFF	TGTGCCTGCTCAAAGGGCCTGAGGGCCATGAACACTGAAGCTTTCTTT
TRBV4-1	TRBJ1-3	-	-	CASSQERASGNTIYF	TGCGCCAGCAGCCAAGAGAGGGCCTCTGGAAACACCATATATTTT
TRBV6-5	TRBJ1-3	TRBD1	-	CASRITGASGNTIYF	TGTGCCAGCAGGATTACAGGGGCATCCGGAAACACCATATATTTT
TRBV7-6	TRBJ2-7	TRBD2	-	CASSLAGTSYEQYF	TGTGCCAGCAGCCTTGCCGGGACTAGCTACGAGCAGTACTTC
TRBV19	TRBJ2-5	TRBD2	-	CASSSSGLAVLETQYF	TGTGCCAGTAGTAGTTCGGGACTAGCGGTATTGGAGACCCAGTACTTC
TRBV2	TRBJ1-1	-	-	CASSGQPNTEAFF	TGTGCCAGCAGTGGACAACCGAACACTGAAGCTTTCTTT
TRBV6-5	TRBJ1-1	-	-	CASSLGGRAFF	TGTGCCAGCAGCCTCGGTGGGAGAGCTTTCTTT
TRBV6-2/TRBV6-3	TRBJ2-5	-	-	CASSTFRGGVQETQYF	TGTGCCAGCAGTACCTTTAGGGGGGGGGTTCAAGAGACCCAGTACTTC